Listed below are T cell receptor beta chains from one sample, sequenced in a study of blood T cell repertoires in COVID-19. The repertoire was sequenced with immunoSEQ multiplex PCR; TCRdb's copy has only in-frame clones and lacks some. The data show more than 60,000 clones, with approximately 85% seen just once and around 18% held by the top ten. Material: peripheral blood. These receptors originate from a human donor in a cohort sampled during active COVID-19. Both conserved end residues are part of each CDR3.

v_gene,len,j_gene,CDR3aa
TRBV2,15,TRBJ2-5,CASRTLDRVDETQYF
TRBV10-3,13,TRBJ1-5,CAITPVEGQPQHF
TRBV7-8,14,TRBJ2-5,CASSFLSGAETQYF
TRBV3-1/TRBV3-2,15,TRBJ1-6,CASSLWGGRGSPLHF
TRBV10-3,14,TRBJ1-1,CAISGGQGATEAFF
TRBV4-3,15,TRBJ1-1,CASSQDRALATEAFF
TRBV3-1/TRBV3-2,18,TRBJ1-1,CASSQDLWQGAGNTEAFF
TRBV7-2,13,TRBJ2-5,CASSPRQKETQYF
TRBV4-1,15,TRBJ1-5,CASSQDIGTNQPQHF
TRBV12-3/TRBV12-4,13,TRBJ2-5,CASGRGRWETQYF
TRBV7-7,16,TRBJ2-2,CASSLAVAGSAGELFF
TRBV12-5,15,TRBJ1-5,CASGGGTYSNQPQHF
TRBV5-1,13,TRBJ1-5,CASSLGDNQPQHF
TRBV29-1,14,TRBJ2-1,CSTTLGTSGNEQFF
TRBV3-1/TRBV3-2,14,TRBJ1-1,CASSQQGMNTEAFF
TRBV7-2,15,TRBJ1-2,CASSGRTGANYGYTF
TRBV27,15,TRBJ2-7,CASSDQGRASYEQYF
TRBV19,15,TRBJ1-4,CASSTDREGTEKLFF
TRBV27,13,TRBJ2-3,CAVRAADTDTQYF
TRBV7-2,14,TRBJ1-1,CASSFGQSNTEAFF
TRBV9,18,TRBJ2-7,CASSVEASGGSLSYEQYF
TRBV19,14,TRBJ1-1,CASRTRAGNTEAFF